The rows below give T cell receptor beta chains drawn from one sample of a study of memory CD4+ T cells and cytomegalovirus serostatus. The assay was immunoSEQ multiplex PCR, and TCRdb's table has in-frame clones only and misses some. The table records over 65,000 clones, 76% of them present only once. Source material: memory CD4+ T cells from blood. The source is an adult in good health and CMV-seropositive. The CDR3 runs from the conserved cysteine through the conserved F or W. Each record gives: V gene, J gene, clone size, D gene, CDR3 protein, CDR3 DNA. D genes are given only for firm matches. The size of a clone is reported for some rows only, either as once, few or many, or as a class for expanded clones.

>TRBV27|TRBJ2-3|once|TRBD2
CASSPRDYTTDTQYF
TGTGCCAGCAGTCCTCGGGACTACACCACAGATACGCAGTATTTT
>TRBV18|TRBJ1-4|.|.
CASSPPSLQDEKLFF
TGTGCCAGCTCACCACCGAGTCTTCAGGACGAAAAACTGTTTTTT
>TRBV29-1|TRBJ1-2|few|.
CSVAGNDGYTF
TGCAGCGTTGCAGGGAACGATGGCTACACCTTC
>TRBV21-1|TRBJ1-1|.|.
CASSQKAENTEAFF
TGTGCCAGCAGCCAAAAAGCGGAGAACACTGAAGCTTTCTTT
>TRBV11-2|TRBJ2-7|.|.
CASSLSGSRYEQYF
TGTGCCAGCAGCTTATCAGGTAGCAGGTACGAGCAGTACTTC
>TRBV5-6|TRBJ2-1|few|TRBD2
CASSLAGGSSYNEQFF
TGTGCCAGCAGCTTGGCAGGCGGGAGCTCCTACAATGAGCAGTTCTTC
>TRBV7-9|TRBJ1-5|.|.
CATDVSGATYNQPQHF
TGTGCCACCGACGTTTCTGGGGCGACTTATAATCAGCCCCAGCATTTT
>TRBV11-2|TRBJ1-1|few|.
CASSLDRTDNTEAFF
TGTGCCAGCAGCTTAGACCGGACAGACAACACTGAAGCTTTCTTT
>TRBV7-2|TRBJ2-7|few|TRBD1
CASSRDRDWGYEQYF
TGTGCCAGCAGCAGAGACAGGGATTGGGGCTACGAGCAGTACTTC
>TRBV4-1|TRBJ1-1|once|TRBD1
CASSHPDRAKAFF
TGCGCCAGCAGCCATCCGGACAGGGCCAAAGCTTTCTTT
>TRBV9|TRBJ2-7|.|TRBD2
CASSRTSGRTYEQYF
TGTGCCAGCAGCAGGACTAGCGGGAGGACCTACGAGCAGTACTTC
>TRBV7-9|TRBJ2-1|once|.
CASSLELQDNEQFF
TGTGCCAGCAGCTTAGAGTTACAGGACAATGAGCAGTTCTTC
>TRBV18|TRBJ2-7|.|.
CASSPPNGDEQYF
TGTGCCAGCTCACCACCGAACGGGGACGAGCAGTACTTC
>TRBV2|TRBJ1-1|.|.
CASSDRQALQAFF
TGTGCCAGCAGTGACCGACAGGCTCTACAAGCTTTCTTT
>TRBV5-4|TRBJ1-2|.|.
CASSLVAESGYTF
TGTGCCAGCAGCTTGGTCGCGGAGTCTGGCTACACCTTC
>TRBV19|TRBJ1-2|.|TRBD1
CASSLDRGSNYGYTF
TGTGCCAGTAGTCTCGACAGGGGATCTAACTATGGCTACACCTTC
>TRBV6-6|TRBJ2-2|few|.
CASSYSRDTGELFF
TGTGCCAGCAGTTACTCGAGAGACACCGGGGAGCTGTTTTTT
>TRBV29-1|TRBJ1-4|.|.
CSAAGANEKLFF
TGCAGCGCCGCAGGGGCTAATGAAAAACTGTTTTTT
>TRBV5-1|TRBJ2-3|.|.
CASSLDYESDTQYF
TGCGCCAGCAGCTTGGACTACGAGAGCGATACGCAGTATTTT
>TRBV21-1|TRBJ2-7|.|.
CASPGTKLAGGPREQYF
TGTGCCAGTCCCGGGACTAAACTAGCGGGAGGGCCGAGGGAGCAGTACTTC
>TRBV2|TRBJ2-1|.|.
CASSERGARGAEQFF
TGTGCCAGCAGTGAACGGGGGGCCCGAGGTGCTGAGCAGTTCTTC
>TRBV10-3|TRBJ2-7|.|TRBD1
CAISEPEGDRQGFYSYEQYF
TGTGCCATCAGTGAGCCCGAGGGGGACAGGCAGGGGTTCTACTCCTACGAGCAGTACTTC
>TRBV11-2|TRBJ2-1|.|.
CASAPGDLSYNEQFF
TGTGCCAGCGCACCGGGGGACCTCTCCTACAATGAGCAGTTCTTC
>TRBV7-2|TRBJ2-7|.|.
CASSSTYEQYF
TGTGCCAGCAGCTCCACCTACGAGCAGTACTTC
>TRBV18|TRBJ1-5|.|.
CASSAKGWQPQHF
TGTGCCAGCTCCGCAAAGGGGTGGCAGCCCCAGCATTTT
>TRBV29-1|TRBJ2-5|.|TRBD1
CSVAGDRGETQYF
TGCAGCGTTGCCGGGGACAGGGGAGAGACCCAGTACTTC
>TRBV2|TRBJ1-3|.|.
CASSDSRSGNTIYF
TGTGCCAGCAGTGACAGCCGCTCTGGAAACACCATATATTTT
>TRBV5-4|TRBJ2-6|.|.
CASSFRGSGANVLTF
TGTGCCAGCAGCTTCAGGGGCTCTGGGGCCAACGTCCTGACTTTC
>TRBV4-3|TRBJ2-3|.|TRBD1
CASSPLPGTATDTQYF
TGCGCCAGCAGCCCGCTCCCCGGGACAGCAACAGATACGCAGTATTTT
>TRBV6-1|TRBJ2-7|.|TRBD1
CASSVAGGSYEQYF
TGTGCCAGCAGTGTTGCAGGGGGCTCCTACGAGCAGTACTTC
>TRBV6-5|TRBJ1-2|.|TRBD1
CASSLSGTGGGYTF
TGTGCCAGCAGTCTGTCTGGGACAGGGGGTGGCTACACCTTC
>TRBV5-1|TRBJ2-1|.|TRBD2
CASSFSGNEQFF
TGCGCCAGCAGCTTTAGCGGGAATGAGCAGTTCTTC
>TRBV4-1|TRBJ1-2|.|.
CASSQVGGGLYGYTF
TGCGCCAGCAGCCAAGTGGGAGGGGGACTCTATGGCTACACCTTC
>TRBV11-3|TRBJ2-2|.|TRBD1
CASSSLTGAGELFF
TGTGCCAGCAGCTCCCTGACAGGGGCCGGGGAGCTGTTTTTT
>TRBV6-1|TRBJ1-4|once|TRBD1
CAGGEGAINEKLFF
TGTGCCGGCGGGGAGGGGGCCATTAATGAAAAACTGTTTTTT